These 9 T cell receptor beta chains came from one sample sequenced in a study of blood T cell repertoires in COVID-19. Data came from immunoSEQ multiplex PCR; TCRdb stores just in-frame clones and leaves some out. The table shows about 64,000 clones, with 82% occurring only once. Sample: peripheral blood. The receptors here all came from a human donor in a cohort sampled during active COVID-19.

The chain links TRBV5-6 to TRBJ1-4, with 9 bases matching TRBD1. Germline CDR1 reads SGHDT; CDR2 reads YYEEEE. This CDR3 is 16 amino acids long. Trimming removed 4 bases from V and 4 bases from J; junction bases left unmatched: 8. Here the CDR3 reads CASSERTGGYNEKLFF. In DNA, the CDR3 is TGTGCCAGCAGCGAAAGAACAGGGGGCTATAATGAAAAACTGTTTTTT.

The chain joins TRBV7-9 to TRBJ1-4, with 12 positions matching TRBD1. This CDR3 is built from 16 residues. V lost 5 bases to trimming and J lost 4 bases; unmatched junction nucleotides: 5. Germline V gene data show CDR1 as SEHNR and CDR2 as FQNEAQ (reference sequence). In nucleotides, the CDR3 is TGTGCCAGCAGCGCCGGGACAGGGGGCCTTAATGAAAAACTGTTTTTT. Amino acids: CASSAGTGGLNEKLFF.

CDR3 in amino acids: CASSDGGGAGETQYF. CDR3 nucleotide sequence: TGCGCCAGCAGTGATGGGGGGGGCGCGGGAGAGACCCAGTACTTC. The V gene is TRBV10-1, the J gene TRBJ2-5; tentatively, D is TRBD2 (7 bases). The V end was cut by 3 bases, the J end by 4 bases, with 15 bases between. CDR1 is WNHNN, CDR2 SYGVQD, per germline (reference sequence). The CDR3 runs to 15 residues.

This clone was counted only a few times. The rearrangement links TRBV5-1 to TRBJ2-3, with 7 nucleotides matching TRBD1. Germline CDR1 is SGHRS and CDR2 is YFSETQ. The ends lost 7 bases at V and 7 bases at J; junction bases unmatched: 9. The CDR3 extends over 13 amino acids. CDR3 coding DNA: TGCGCCAGCGGCGACAGGGTTGGTAATACGCAGTATTTT. Amino acids: CASGDRVGNTQYF.

The chain uses TRBV10-3 and TRBJ2-7, with D possibly matching TRBD1 (6 bases). The germline V gene has CDR1 ENHRY and CDR2 SYGVKD. This CDR3 spans 14 amino acids. V was clipped by 2 bases and J by 7 bases, with 15 bases between them. The chain's CDR3 is CAISEIPQGEEQYV. The CDR3 DNA reads TGTGCCATCAGTGAGATCCCACAGGGTGAGGAGCAGTACGTC.

The chain couples TRBV7-2 to TRBJ1-1; a weak D match, TRBD1 (5 bases). Germline lookup yields CDR1 SGHTA and CDR2 FQGNSA. This CDR3 comprises 16 residues. V lost 2 bases, J lost 1 base, and 14 bases lay in between. CDR3 sequence reads: CASSLNGRAGNTEAFF. CDR3 nucleotide sequence: TGTGCCAGCAGCTTAAATGGCAGGGCTGGGAACACTGAAGCTTTCTTT.

This chain uses TRBV18 with TRBJ2-2; possibly TRBD1 for D (5 bases). With 4 bases removed from V and 8 bases from J, the gap between germline ends came to 17 bases. The CDR3 consists of 15 residues. From germline, CDR1 is KGHSH and CDR2 LQKENI. The CDR3 spells CASSLTERTPGELFF. The CDR3 DNA reads TGTGCCAGCTCACTGACAGAGCGAACACCGGGGGAGCTGTTTTTT.

The chain carries TRBV20-1 and TRBJ1-4, with TRBD1 as a possible D gene (6 bases). The ends were cut back, 3 bases at V and 5 bases at J, with 13 bases in the middle. CDR1 and CDR2 from the germline V gene are DFQATT and SNEGSKA (reference sequence). This CDR3 has 14 amino acids. CDR3 loop: CSASIQGWNEKLFF. In nucleotides, the CDR3 is TGCAGTGCTAGTATCCAGGGGTGGAATGAAAAACTGTTTTTT.

CDR3 sequence: CASSIDLAGTTYNEQFF. The DNA for the CDR3 is TGTGCCAGTAGTATAGACCTAGCGGGAACAACCTACAATGAGCAGTTCTTC. The chain recombines TRBV19 with TRBJ2-1; 9 nucleotides agree with TRBD2. Germline V CDR1 and CDR2: LNHDA, SQIVND (reference sequence). V was pared by 0 bases and J by 2 bases, with 5 bases of the junction left unmatched. CDR3 length equals 17 residues.